The TCR beta chain under discussion was sequenced for a study of patients and donors after allogeneic stem cell transplantation (dated by TCRdb to 2020 to 2022). Library preparation used RT-PCR. The reads were generated on a NextSeq 550. Through fastp at Q25 and MiXCR, TCRdb rebuilt clones from the public reads, retaining in-frame beta chains. Every entry covers one CDR3 protein and lists the most common genes and DNA from its rows. This sample lists approximately 210,000 distinct CDR3 sequences; about 40% were detected once. Jointly, the top ten make up 33% of the sample. The germline V gene sets CDR1 to SNHLY and CDR2 to FYNNEI. The cysteine opens and the phenylalanine closes a CDR3 of 12 amino acids. Only the CDR3 portion is preserved as DNA: 36 bases, with reading frame beginning at the first base. V is reduced by 0 bases and J by 5 bases, leaving a spacing of 1 base between them. This clonotype occurred once. The target of this receptor is not known. No much larger clone is present one base from it, and per-base qualities are unavailable. One read offers little support.

Sequencing used blood, either unsorted or a sorted T cell fraction (not recorded which). The receptor was isolated from a human donor who was either an allogeneic HSCT recipient or a stem cell or donor lymphocyte infusion donor (not recorded which). It is not recorded whose cells these are; they may come from a transplant donor. In this chain, TRBV2 is recombined with TRBJ2-2, with the D segment identity uncertain. The sequenced DNA: TGTGCCAGCAGTGAAGCTACCGGGGAGCTGTTTTTT. The translation is CASSEATGELFF.